This T cell receptor beta chain was identified during a study of OX40 agonist ivuxolimab in advanced cancers. Across the study: Patients were dosed intravenously with ivuxolimab at 0.01 to 10 mg/kg every 2 weeks. General study points: By week 6 at 0.1 to 3.0 mg/kg, blood CD4+ and CD8+ T cells had expanded clonally.

The V end lost 5 bases, the J end lost 5 bases, and 18 bases lay between the germline ends. Per germline, CDR1 LNHDA and CDR2 SQIVND (reference sequence). There are 15 residues in the CDR3. Repertoires were generated with immunoSEQ multiplex PCR, while TCRdb's copy carries only in-frame clones and drops some. The sample carries 65,000 to 90,000 clones, about four fifths recorded once. A note on this clone: Antigen unknown.

The study sampled blood at baseline, cycle 4 day 1, and cycle 7 day 1. The sample consisted of CD4+ or CD8+ T cells sorted from blood, taken in a trial of the OX40 agonist ivuxolimab. The chain has TRBV19 and TRBJ2-5; possible D gene TRBD1, 6 bases. The receptor was derived from an adult with an advanced solid tumor such as melanoma, head and neck, liver or kidney cancer. The CDR3 here is CASSLGAPPWETQYF. CDR3 DNA: TGTGCCAGTAGTCTGGGGGCCCCCCCTTGGGAGACCCAGTACTTC.